The present T cell receptor beta chain was sequenced within a study of T cell responses to AZD1222 COVID-19 vaccine. On the study more broadly: Second-dose groups at about 4 or about 12 weeks were pooled.

The table came from immunoSEQ multiplex PCR; TCRdb's copy has only in-frame clones and leaves some out. Altogether 87,000 or so clones are present, almost 90% being singletons, with the ten largest covering around 8%. Germline assignment: CDR1 SEHNR and CDR2 FQNEAQ (reference sequence). Trimming took off 5 bases at V and 8 bases at J, with 15 bases between the two ends. The CDR3 contains 13 residues. The chain recombines TRBV7-9 with TRBJ1-1, with D maybe TRBD1 (5 bases). The sequence derives from an adult in good health. The input for sequencing was peripheral blood, taken on day 0 of AZD1222 vaccination. In DNA, the CDR3 is TGTGCCAGCAGCGACCGGGACCCTAGAGAAGCTTTCTTT. As protein: CASSDRDPREAFF.